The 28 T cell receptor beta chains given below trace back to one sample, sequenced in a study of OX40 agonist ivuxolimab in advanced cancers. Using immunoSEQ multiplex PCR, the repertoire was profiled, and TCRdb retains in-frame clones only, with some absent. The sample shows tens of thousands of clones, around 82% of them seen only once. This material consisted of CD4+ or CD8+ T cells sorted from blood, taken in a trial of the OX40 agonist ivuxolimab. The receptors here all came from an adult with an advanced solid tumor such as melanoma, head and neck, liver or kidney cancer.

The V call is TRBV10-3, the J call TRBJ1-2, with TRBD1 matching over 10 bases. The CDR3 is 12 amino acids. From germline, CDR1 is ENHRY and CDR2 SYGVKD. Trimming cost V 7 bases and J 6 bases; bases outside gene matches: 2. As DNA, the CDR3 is TGTGCCATCACTGACAGGGGGCATGGCTACACCTTC. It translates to CAITDRGHGYTF.

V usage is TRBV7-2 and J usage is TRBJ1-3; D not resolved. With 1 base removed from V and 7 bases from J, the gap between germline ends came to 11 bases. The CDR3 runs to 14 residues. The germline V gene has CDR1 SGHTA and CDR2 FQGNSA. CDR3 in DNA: TGTGCCAGCAGCTTAGGACGCATGGACAACACCATATATTTT. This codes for CASSLGRMDNTIYF.

The chain's CDR3 is CASSRLRGVEKLFF. In nucleotides, the CDR3 is TGCGCCAGCAGCCGTCTACGGGGGGTTGAAAAACTGTTTTTT. V gene TRBV4-1 combines with J gene TRBJ1-4, with a possible D match to TRBD1 (5 bases). V lost 4 bases, J lost 7 bases, and 13 bases lay in between. Germline CDR1 is MGHRA and CDR2 is YSYEKL. The CDR3 sequence is 14 residues long.

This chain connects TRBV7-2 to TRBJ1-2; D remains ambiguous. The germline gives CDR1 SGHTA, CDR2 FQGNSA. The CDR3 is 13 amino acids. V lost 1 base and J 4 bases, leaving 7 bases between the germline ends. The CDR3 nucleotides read TGTGCCAGCAGCTTAGAAGGGATCTATGGCTACACCTTC. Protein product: CASSLEGIYGYTF.

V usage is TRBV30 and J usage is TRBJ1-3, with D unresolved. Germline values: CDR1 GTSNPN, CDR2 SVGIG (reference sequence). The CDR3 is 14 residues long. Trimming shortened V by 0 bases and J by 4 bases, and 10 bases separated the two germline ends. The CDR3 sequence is CAWSVTRLGNTIYF. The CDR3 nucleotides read TGTGCCTGGAGTGTCACCAGGCTCGGAAACACCATATATTTT.

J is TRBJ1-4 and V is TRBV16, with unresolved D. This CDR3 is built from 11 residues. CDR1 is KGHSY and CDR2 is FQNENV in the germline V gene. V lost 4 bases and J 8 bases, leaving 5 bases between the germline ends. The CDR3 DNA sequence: TGTGCCAGCAGCCCAAGGGAAAAACTGTTTTTT. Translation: CASSPREKLFF.

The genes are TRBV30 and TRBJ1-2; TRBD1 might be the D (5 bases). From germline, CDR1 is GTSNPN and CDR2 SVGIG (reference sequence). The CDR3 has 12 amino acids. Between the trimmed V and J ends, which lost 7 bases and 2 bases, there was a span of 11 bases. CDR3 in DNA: TGTGCCTATGTCTGGGGGAACTATGGCTACACCTTC. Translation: CAYVWGNYGYTF.

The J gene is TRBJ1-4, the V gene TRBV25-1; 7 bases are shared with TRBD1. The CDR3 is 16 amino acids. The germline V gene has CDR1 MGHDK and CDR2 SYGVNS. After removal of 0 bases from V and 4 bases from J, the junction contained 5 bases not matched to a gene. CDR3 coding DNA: TGTGCCAGCAGTGAATATCTAGGGGGCCTTAATGAAAAACTGTTTTTT. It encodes CASSEYLGGLNEKLFF.

The CDR3, as DNA: TGTGCCAGCAGCCCGCGGGGGGGCCGATACAATGAGCAGTTCTTC. This translates into CASSPRGGRYNEQFF. The V gene is TRBV9, the J gene TRBJ2-1, with 9 nucleotides matching TRBD2. Germline CDR1 is SGDLS and CDR2 is YYNGEE. With V trimmed by 4 bases and J by 4 bases, 6 bases remained unmatched. CDR3 length equals 15 residues.

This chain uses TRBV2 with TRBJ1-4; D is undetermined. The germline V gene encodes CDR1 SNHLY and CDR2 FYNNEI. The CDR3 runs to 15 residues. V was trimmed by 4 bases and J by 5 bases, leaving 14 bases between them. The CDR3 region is CASSGSRVGNEKLFF. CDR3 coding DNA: TGTGCCAGCAGTGGAAGTCGGGTGGGGAATGAAAAACTGTTTTTT.

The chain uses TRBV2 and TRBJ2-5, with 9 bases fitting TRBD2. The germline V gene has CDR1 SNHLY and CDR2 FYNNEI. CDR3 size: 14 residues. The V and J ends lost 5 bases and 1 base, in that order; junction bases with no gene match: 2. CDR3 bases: TGTGCCAGCAGTCGCGGGGGGGTCCAAGAGACCCAGTACTTC. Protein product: CASSRGGVQETQYF. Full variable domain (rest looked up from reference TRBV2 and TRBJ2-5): EPEVTQTPSHQVTQMGQEVILRCVPISNHLYFYWYRQILGQKVEFLVSFYNNEISEKSEIFDDQFSVERPDGSNFTLKIRSTKLEDSAMYFCASSRGGVQETQYFGPGTRLLVL.

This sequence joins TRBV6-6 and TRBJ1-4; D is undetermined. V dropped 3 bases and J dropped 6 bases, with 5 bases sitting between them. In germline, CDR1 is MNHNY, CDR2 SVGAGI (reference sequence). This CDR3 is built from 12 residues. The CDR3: CASSYSDEKLFF. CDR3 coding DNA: TGTGCCAGCAGTTATTCCGATGAAAAACTGTTTTTT.

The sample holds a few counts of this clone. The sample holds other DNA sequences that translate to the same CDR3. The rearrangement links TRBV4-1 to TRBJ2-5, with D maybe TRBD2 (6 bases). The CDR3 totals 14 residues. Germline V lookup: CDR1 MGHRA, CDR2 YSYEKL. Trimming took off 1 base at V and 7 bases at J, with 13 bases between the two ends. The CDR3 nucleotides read TGCGCCAGCAGCCAAGCAGGGACTGGCGGGACCCAGTACTTC. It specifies CASSQAGTGGTQYF.

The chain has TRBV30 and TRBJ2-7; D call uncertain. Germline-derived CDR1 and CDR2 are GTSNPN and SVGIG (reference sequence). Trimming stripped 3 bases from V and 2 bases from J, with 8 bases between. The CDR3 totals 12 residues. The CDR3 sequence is CAWSNTPYEQYF. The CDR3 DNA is TGTGCCTGGAGCAACACCCCCTACGAGCAGTACTTC. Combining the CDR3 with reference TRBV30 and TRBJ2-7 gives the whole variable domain SQTIHQWPATLVQPVGSPLSLECTVEGTSNPNLYWYRQAAGRGLQLLFYSVGIGQISSEVPQNLSASRPQDRQFILSSKKLLLSDSGFYLCAWSNTPYEQYFGPGTRLTVT.

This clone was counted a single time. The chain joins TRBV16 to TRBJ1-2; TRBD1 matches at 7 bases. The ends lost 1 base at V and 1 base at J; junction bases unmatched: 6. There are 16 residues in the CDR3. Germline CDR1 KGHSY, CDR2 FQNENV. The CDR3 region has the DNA TGTGCCAGCAGCCAATTTCGGGACAGCGTTAACTATGGCTACACCTTC. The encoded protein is CASSQFRDSVNYGYTF.

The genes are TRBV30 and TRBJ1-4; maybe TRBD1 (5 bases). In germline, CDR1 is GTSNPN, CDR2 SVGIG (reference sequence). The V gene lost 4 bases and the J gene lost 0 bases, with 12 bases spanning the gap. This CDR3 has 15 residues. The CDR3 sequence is CAWTRDHATNEKLFF. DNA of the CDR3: TGTGCCTGGACGAGGGACCATGCAACTAATGAAAAACTGTTTTTT. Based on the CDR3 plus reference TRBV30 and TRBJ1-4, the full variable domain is SQTIHQWPATLVQPVGSPLSLECTVEGTSNPNLYWYRQAAGRGLQLLFYSVGIGQISSEVPQNLSASRPQDRQFILSSKKLLLSDSGFYLCAWTRDHATNEKLFFGSGTQLSVL.

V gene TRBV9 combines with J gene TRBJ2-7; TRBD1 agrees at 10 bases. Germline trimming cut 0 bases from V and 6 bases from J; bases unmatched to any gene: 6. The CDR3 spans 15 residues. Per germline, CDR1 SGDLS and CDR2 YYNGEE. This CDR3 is CASSVDGTGAGEQYF. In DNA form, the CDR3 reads TGTGCCAGCAGCGTAGATGGGACAGGGGCTGGCGAGCAGTACTTC.

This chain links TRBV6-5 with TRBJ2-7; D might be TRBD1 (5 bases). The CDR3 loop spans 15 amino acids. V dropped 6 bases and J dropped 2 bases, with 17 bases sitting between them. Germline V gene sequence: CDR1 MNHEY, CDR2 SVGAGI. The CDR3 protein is CASSPDPGRTYEQYF. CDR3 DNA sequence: TGTGCCAGCAGCCCCGACCCAGGGCGTACCTACGAGCAGTACTTC.

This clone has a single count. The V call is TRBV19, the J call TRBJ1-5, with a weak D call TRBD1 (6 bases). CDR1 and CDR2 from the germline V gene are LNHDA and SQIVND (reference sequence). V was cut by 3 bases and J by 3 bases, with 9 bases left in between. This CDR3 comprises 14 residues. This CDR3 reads CASSIRTDNQPQHF. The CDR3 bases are TGTGCCAGTAGTATTCGGACAGACAATCAGCCCCAGCATTTT.

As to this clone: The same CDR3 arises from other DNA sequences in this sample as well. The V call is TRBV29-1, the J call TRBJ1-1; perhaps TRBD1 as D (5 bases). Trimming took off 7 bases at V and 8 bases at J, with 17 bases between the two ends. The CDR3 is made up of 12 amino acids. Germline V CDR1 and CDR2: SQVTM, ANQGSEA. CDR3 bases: TGCAGCGGGCCAGGGAGGTGGGAAGAAGCTTTCTTT. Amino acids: CSGPGRWEEAFF.

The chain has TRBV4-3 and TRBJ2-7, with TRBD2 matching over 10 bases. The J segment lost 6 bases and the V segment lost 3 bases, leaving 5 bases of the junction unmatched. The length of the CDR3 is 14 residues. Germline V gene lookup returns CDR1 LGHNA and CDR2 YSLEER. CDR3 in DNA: TGCGCCAGCAGCCAGCTAGCGGGGGTAAGCGAGCAGTACTTC. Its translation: CASSQLAGVSEQYF.

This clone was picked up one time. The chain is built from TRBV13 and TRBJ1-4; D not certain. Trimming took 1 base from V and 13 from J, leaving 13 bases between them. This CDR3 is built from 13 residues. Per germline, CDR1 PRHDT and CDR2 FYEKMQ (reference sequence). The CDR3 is CASSLVPRAPLFF. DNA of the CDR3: TGTGCCAGCAGCTTAGTCCCAAGGGCCCCACTGTTTTTT.

In DNA, the CDR3 is TGTGCCAGCAGACGAACAGGGTCCCCTGGCTACACCTTC. Protein product: CASRRTGSPGYTF. This chain joins TRBV6-5 and TRBJ1-2, with D perhaps TRBD1 (6 bases). This CDR3 region has 13 residues. CDR1 MNHEY and CDR2 SVGAGI come from the germline V gene. V gave up 6 bases and J gave up 7 bases, with 15 bases separating them.

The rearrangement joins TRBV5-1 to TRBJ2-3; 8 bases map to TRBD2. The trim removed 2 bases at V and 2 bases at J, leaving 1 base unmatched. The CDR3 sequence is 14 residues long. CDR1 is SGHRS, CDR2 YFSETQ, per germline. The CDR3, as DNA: TGCGCCAGCAGCTTTAGCGGGGTCACAGATACGCAGTATTTT. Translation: CASSFSGVTDTQYF.

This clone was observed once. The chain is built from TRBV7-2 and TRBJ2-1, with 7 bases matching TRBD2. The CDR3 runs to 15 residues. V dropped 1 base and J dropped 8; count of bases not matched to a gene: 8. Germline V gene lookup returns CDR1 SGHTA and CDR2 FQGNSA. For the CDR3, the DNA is TGTGCCAGCAGCTTAGACGGGGGGTGGCTCTATGAGCAGTTCTTC. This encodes CASSLDGGWLYEQFF.

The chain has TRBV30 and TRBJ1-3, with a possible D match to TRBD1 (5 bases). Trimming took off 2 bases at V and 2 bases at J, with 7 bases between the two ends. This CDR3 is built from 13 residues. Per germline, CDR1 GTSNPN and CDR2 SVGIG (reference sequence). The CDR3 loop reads CAWSSRAGNTIYF. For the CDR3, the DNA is TGTGCCTGGAGTAGCAGGGCTGGAAACACCATATATTTT. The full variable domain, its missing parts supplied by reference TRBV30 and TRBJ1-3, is SQTIHQWPATLVQPVGSPLSLECTVEGTSNPNLYWYRQAAGRGLQLLFYSVGIGQISSEVPQNLSASRPQDRQFILSSKKLLLSDSGFYLCAWSSRAGNTIYFGEGSWLTVV.

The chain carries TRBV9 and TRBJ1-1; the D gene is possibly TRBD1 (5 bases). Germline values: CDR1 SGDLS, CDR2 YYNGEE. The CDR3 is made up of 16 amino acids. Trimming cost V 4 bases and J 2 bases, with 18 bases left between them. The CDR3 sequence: CASSRTVIGTNTEAFF. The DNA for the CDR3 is TGTGCCAGCAGCCGTACAGTAATAGGGACCAACACTGAAGCTTTCTTT.

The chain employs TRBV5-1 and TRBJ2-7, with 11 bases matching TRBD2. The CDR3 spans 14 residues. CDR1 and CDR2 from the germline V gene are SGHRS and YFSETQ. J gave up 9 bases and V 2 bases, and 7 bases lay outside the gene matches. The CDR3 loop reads CASSFLAGGGSQYF. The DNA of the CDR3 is TGCGCCAGCAGCTTCCTAGCGGGGGGCGGATCGCAGTACTTC.